Sequencing of this T cell receptor beta chain was carried out in a study of cytomegalovirus exposure and HLA in healthy donors. With 60 Vbeta and 13 Jbeta primers, the PCR was carried out. Methods used by the authors: It was a later analysis that counted 83 million or so unique TCR beta chains, of which around 11 million were shared. Using immunoSEQ multiplex PCR, the repertoire was profiled, and TCRdb retains in-frame clones only, with some absent. V and J calls and clone size are those listed in that table; D and trimming were worked out from the DNA. This sample's clone table lists about 43,000 clones. Points on this clone: The antigen is undetermined.

The CDR3 covers 19 residues. Per the germline V gene, CDR1 is SEHNR and CDR2 is FQNEAQ (reference sequence). With 8 bases removed from V and 5 bases from J, the gap between germline ends came to 31 bases. Findings and caveats of the study: Productive rates of about 87% or about 30% were seen for most TCR beta V segments in an earlier analysis. There were some 150 TCR beta chains listed as cytomegalovirus-associated. Among donors in an Asian-associated ancestry cluster, a later analysis reportedly found fewer N-insertions than the roughly 730-donor mean.

The receptor comes from a woman aged 30 to 39 in good health and CMV-seronegative. The sequenced material came from PBMCs. V and J are TRBV7-9 and TRBJ2-4; possible D gene TRBD2, 6 bases. This chain's CDR3 is CASGLGGVTVYDFENIQYF. The CDR3 nucleotides are TGTGCCAGCGGTTTGGGGGGAGTCACCGTTTATGATTTTGAAAACATTCAGTACTTC.